This passage covers 9 T cell receptor beta chains from one sample sequenced in a study of blood T cells in healthy people across ages. Primed by a sample-barcoded 5' primer and a J-beta primer mix, a second PCR proceeded for 7 to 11 cycles. Each CDR3 protein is one row after TCRdb ran MiXCR on the 5' RACE reads. There are around 1,500,000 distinct CDR3 sequences in the sample; approximately 40% occur only once, and approximately 7.9% lies in the top ten. Sequences were obtained from blood. The origin of the receptors is a woman younger than 30 in good health.

The CDR3 loop is CSATPGGNTEAFF. CDR3 coding DNA: TGCAGTGCTACCCCTGGGGGGAACACTGAAGCTTTCTTT. The rearrangement links TRBV20-1 to TRBJ1-1; tentatively, D is TRBD1 (5 bases). The CDR3 is 13 residues long. V was trimmed by 4 bases and J by 1 base, leaving 10 bases between them. CDR1 and CDR2 from the germline V gene are DFQATT and SNEGSKA (reference sequence).

The chain combines TRBV12-3 or TRBV12-4 with TRBJ1-6; no reliable D call. The CDR3 is 14 residues long. Trimming left V 6 bases short and J 5 bases short, with 11 bases between. In DNA, the CDR3 is TGTGCCAGCAGAGAGCAGTTTCATAATTCACCCCTCCACTTT. This sequence encodes CASREQFHNSPLHF.

The rearrangement links TRBV6-6 to TRBJ2-7; 7 bases match TRBD1. Germline V gene lookup returns CDR1 MNHNY and CDR2 SVGAGI (reference sequence). The CDR3 totals 17 residues. V was pared by 2 bases and J by 0 bases, with 10 bases of the junction left unmatched. CDR3 sequence (DNA): TGTGCCAGCAGTTACAAAGGACAGGACGCTATCTCCTACGAGCAGTACTTC. It yields the protein CASSYKGQDAISYEQYF.

This sequence joins TRBV11-1 and TRBJ1-1; 7 nucleotides align to TRBD1. There are 18 residues in the CDR3. The trim removed 5 bases at V and 5 bases at J, leaving 20 bases unmatched. Looked up from germline, CDR1 is SGHAT and CDR2 is FQDESV (reference sequence). CDR3 residues: CASSLNGPLNRGSTEAFF. For the CDR3, the DNA is TGTGCCAGCAGCCTAAACGGCCCACTTAACAGGGGTAGTACTGAAGCTTTCTTT.

This clonotype was observed a handful of times. This chain uses TRBV4-1 with TRBJ2-3; tentatively, D is TRBD1 or TRBD2 (5 bases each). Trimming cost V 1 base and J 6 bases, with 14 bases left between them. Germline V gene data show CDR1 as MGHRA and CDR2 as YSYEKL. The CDR3 length is 15 residues. CDR3 DNA: TGCGCCAGCAGCCAAGGTGGGACCACTCGGGATACGCAGTATTTT. Translating it yields CASSQGGTTRDTQYF.

The V gene is TRBV6-5, the J gene TRBJ2-4; TRBD2 matches at 13 bases. The end of the DNA aligns better with TRBJ2-7, so the J call may be wrong. The CDR3 loop spans 17 amino acids. Germline assignment: CDR1 MNHEY and CDR2 SVGAGI. The CDR3 protein is CASSSPGLAGIPYEQYF. In nucleotides, the CDR3 is TGTGCCAGCAGTTCACCGGGACTAGCGGGGATACCCTACGAGCAGTACTTC.

This clonotype was seen just once. The genes are TRBV5-6 and TRBJ2-2; 13 nucleotides line up with TRBD2. Trimming took 4 bases from V and 6 from J; bases not matched to a gene: 6. The CDR3 spans 16 residues. Looked up from germline, CDR1 is SGHDT and CDR2 is YYEEEE. CDR3 amino acids: CASSTELAGGPGELFF. The CDR3 DNA sequence: TGTGCCAGCAGCACGGAACTAGCGGGGGGGCCCGGGGAGCTGTTTTTT.

This clonotype has a handful of counts. This chain connects TRBV10-3 to TRBJ1-2; weak D call: TRBD1 (5 bases). V was cut by 7 bases and J by 8 bases, with 17 bases left in between. Germline V gene sequence: CDR1 ENHRY, CDR2 SYGVKD. This CDR3 region has 13 residues. The CDR3 DNA follows: TGTGCCATCACTCCCGGGACCAAAGAAGGCTACACCTTC. Encoded protein: CAITPGTKEGYTF.

This clonotype was detected only a few times. The chain is built from TRBV2 and TRBJ2-1, with D unclear. V lost 2 bases, J lost 7 bases, and 15 bases lay in between. Germline V gene data show CDR1 as SNHLY and CDR2 as FYNNEI. The CDR3 has 15 amino acids. CDR3 sequence: CASSEWLDEENEQFF. The CDR3 DNA sequence: TGTGCCAGCAGTGAATGGTTAGACGAAGAAAATGAGCAGTTCTTC.